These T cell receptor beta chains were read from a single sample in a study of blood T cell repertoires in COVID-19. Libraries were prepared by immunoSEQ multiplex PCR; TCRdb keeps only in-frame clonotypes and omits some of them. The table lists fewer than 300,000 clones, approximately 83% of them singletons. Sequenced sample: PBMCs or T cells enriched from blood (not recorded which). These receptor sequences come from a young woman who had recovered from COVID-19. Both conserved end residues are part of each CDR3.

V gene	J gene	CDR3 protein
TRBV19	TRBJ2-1	CASRGAGYNEQFF
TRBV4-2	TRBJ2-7	CASSQGLASSYEQYF
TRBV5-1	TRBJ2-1	CASNSGAYNEQFF
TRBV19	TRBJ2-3	CASSPKGTDTQYF
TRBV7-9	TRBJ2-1	CASSTRTGTGVFRGGYNEQFF
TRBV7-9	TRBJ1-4	CASSLAQAKLFF
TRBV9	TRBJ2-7	CASSAGGQYF
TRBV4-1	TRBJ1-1	CASSLGQANTEAFF
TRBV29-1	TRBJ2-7	CSVARETYEQYF
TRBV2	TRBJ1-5	CASSEALRGTTNQPQHF
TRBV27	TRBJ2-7	CASSKTSGGSYEQYF
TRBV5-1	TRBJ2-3	CASSLYLAGVRDTQYF
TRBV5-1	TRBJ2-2	CASTLIAGGNTGELFF
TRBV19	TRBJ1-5	CASSTDRNQPQHF
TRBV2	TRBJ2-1	CASSEAPGQVLNEQFF
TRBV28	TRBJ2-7	CASSLVTSGSYEQYF